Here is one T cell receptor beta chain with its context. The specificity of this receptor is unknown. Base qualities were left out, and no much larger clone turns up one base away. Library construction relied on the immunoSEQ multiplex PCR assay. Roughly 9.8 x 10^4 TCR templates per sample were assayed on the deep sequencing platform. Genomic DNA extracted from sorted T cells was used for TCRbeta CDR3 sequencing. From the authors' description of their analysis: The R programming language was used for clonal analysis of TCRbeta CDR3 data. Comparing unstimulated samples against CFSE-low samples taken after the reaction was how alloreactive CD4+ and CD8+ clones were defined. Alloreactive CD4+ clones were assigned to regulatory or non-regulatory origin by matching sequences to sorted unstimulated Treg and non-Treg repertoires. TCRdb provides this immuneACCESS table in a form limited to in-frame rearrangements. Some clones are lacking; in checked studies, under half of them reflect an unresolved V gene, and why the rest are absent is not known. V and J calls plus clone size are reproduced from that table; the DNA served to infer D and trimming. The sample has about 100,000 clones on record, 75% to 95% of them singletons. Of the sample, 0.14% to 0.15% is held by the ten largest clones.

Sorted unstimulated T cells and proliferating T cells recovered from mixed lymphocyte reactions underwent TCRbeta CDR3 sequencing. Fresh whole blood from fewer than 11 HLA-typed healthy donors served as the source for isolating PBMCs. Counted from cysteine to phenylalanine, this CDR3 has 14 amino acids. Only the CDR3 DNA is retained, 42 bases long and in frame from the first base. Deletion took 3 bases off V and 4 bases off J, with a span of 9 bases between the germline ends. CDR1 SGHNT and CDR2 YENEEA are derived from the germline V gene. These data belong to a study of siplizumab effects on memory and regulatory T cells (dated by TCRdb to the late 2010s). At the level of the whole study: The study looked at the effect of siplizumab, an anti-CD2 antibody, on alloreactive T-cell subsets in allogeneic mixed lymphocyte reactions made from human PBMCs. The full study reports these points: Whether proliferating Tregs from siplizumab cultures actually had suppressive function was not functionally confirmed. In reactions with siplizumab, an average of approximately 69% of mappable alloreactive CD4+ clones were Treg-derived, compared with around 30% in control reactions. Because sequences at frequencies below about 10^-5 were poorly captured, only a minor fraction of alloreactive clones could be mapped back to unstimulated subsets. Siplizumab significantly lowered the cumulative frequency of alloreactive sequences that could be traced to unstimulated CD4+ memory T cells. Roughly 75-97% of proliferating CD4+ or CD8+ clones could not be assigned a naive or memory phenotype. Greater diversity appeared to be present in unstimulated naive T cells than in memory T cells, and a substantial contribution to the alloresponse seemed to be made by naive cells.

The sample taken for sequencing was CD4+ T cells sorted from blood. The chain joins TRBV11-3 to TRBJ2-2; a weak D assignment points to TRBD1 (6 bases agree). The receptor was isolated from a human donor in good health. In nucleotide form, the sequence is TGTGCCAGCAGCTTGGCCAGGGGCACCGGGGAGCTGTTTTTT. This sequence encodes CASSLARGTGELFF. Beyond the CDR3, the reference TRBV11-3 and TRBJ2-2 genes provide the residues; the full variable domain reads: EAGVVQSPRYKIIEKKQPVAFWCNPISGHNTLYWYLQNLGQGPELLIRYENEEAVDDSQLPKDRFSAERLKGVDSTLKIQPAELGDSAVYLCASSLARGTGELFFGEGSRLTVL.